The T cell receptor beta chain described here comes from a study of T cell clonality in common variable immunodeficiency. Trimming removed 6 bases from V and 3 bases from J, with 11 bases in between. Per the germline V gene, CDR1 is SQVTM and CDR2 is ANQGSEA. The CDR3 extends over 13 amino acids. Sequenced by immunoSEQ multiplex PCR; TCRdb stores in-frame clones only, minus some. In total the sample includes about 60,000 clones, none of them seen once. This clone was counted at least ten times. Its antigen is undetermined. The DNA ends 3 residues before the CDR3 does, and the rest of the CDR3 is filled in from the germline J gene. Study-level points and caveats: The cause of increased CVID clonality remains unclear without subpopulation sequencing. CVID subjects shared fewer TCRbeta clones than healthy controls did.

Sequencing was done on a sample of peripheral blood mononuclear cells. This chain uses TRBV29-1 with TRBJ2-2; D may be TRBD1 or TRBD2 (5 bases each). This sequence was found in a person aged 18 to 69 in good health. CDR3 sequence: CSVSRGDTGELFF. The part of the CDR3 DNA that was read is TGCAGCGTGAGTCGAGGGGACACCGGGGAG.